The clone carrying this T cell receptor (beta chain) was observed a few times. What it binds is unknown. This entry belongs to a study of T cells in Graves' hyperthyroidism and ophthalmopathy. Exclusion criteria comprised uncontrolled infection, other autoimmune disease, pregnancy or lactation. Trimming cost V 3 bases and J 4 bases, with 10 bases left between them. Germline V CDR1 and CDR2: SGDLS, YYNGEE. The CDR3 covers 13 residues. Researchers took RNA transcripts and amplified the TCR beta CDR3 regions from them. Researchers ran a first-round RT-PCR on the TCR CDR3 using the HTBI primer set. TCRdb reanalysed the multiplex PCR reads using MiXCR and keeps one entry per CDR3 protein. The data contain 550,000 to 600,000 distinct CDR3 sequences, over 12% of them singletons. Broader study findings: Expanded thyroid clonotypes (above 0.001) were mostly also found in blood.

The chain uses TRBV9 and TRBJ1-1; D is unresolved. This receptor was obtained from a young woman with Graves' ophthalmopathy. Material: blood. The chain's CDR3 is CASSAETLTEAFF. The CDR3 nucleotides are TGTGCCAGCAGCGCGGAAACACTCACTGAAGCTTTCTTT.